The clone carrying this TCR beta chain was observed a few times. As to time point: baseline, week 1 (first vaccination visit). Stated treatment: pre-vaccination baseline after standard-of-care therapy. The sample belongs to a study of a mutant IDH1 vaccine in newly diagnosed glioma. Study as a whole: Averaging roughly 40 years of age, treated patients were around 60% male and approximately 38% female.

Trimming took 1 base from V and 15 from J, leaving 13 bases between them. The length of the CDR3 is 12 residues. Germline CDR1 and CDR2: SNHLY and FYNNEI. Assay: immunoSEQ multiplex PCR; the TCRdb copy retains only in-frame clones and omits some. Altogether roughly 41,000 clones are present, around 78% being singletons, with the ten largest covering approximately 9%. This rearrangement joins TRBV2 to TRBJ1-5; D not resolved. The material sequenced was PBMCs, taken from a glioma patient treated with radiotherapy, temozolomide or both. The clonotype originates from a man between 35 and 55 years old with glioma. Some clones in this sample may be carry-over from other donors' samples. CDR3 bases: TGTGCCAGCAGTGAAGTACTGCGGATCCGGCATTTT. Protein sequence: CASSEVLRIRHF.